This entry concerns a single TCR beta chain. As yet, its antigen is unknown. CDR3 length: 14 residues. V was pared by 3 bases and J by 2 bases, with 8 bases between. Germline assignment: CDR1 KGHDR and CDR2 SFDVKD. The data originate from a study of blood T cells in healthy people across ages. Combining a sample-barcoded 5' primer with a J-beta primer mix, a second PCR ran for roughly 6 to 11 cycles. Each CDR3 protein gets one entry after TCRdb re-called the 5' RACE reads with MiXCR. The sample carries 1.5 million to 2 million distinct CDR3 sequences, 28% recorded once. General study findings and limits: Diversity figures derived from one million T cells were judged to underestimate the true value.

Material for sequencing was blood. The chain links TRBV24-1 to TRBJ2-3; D unclear. The source of this sequence is a woman aged 25 to 39 in good health. The CDR3, as DNA: TGTGCCACCAGTGATCCCGCGATCACAGATACGCAGTATTTT. As protein: CATSDPAITDTQYF.